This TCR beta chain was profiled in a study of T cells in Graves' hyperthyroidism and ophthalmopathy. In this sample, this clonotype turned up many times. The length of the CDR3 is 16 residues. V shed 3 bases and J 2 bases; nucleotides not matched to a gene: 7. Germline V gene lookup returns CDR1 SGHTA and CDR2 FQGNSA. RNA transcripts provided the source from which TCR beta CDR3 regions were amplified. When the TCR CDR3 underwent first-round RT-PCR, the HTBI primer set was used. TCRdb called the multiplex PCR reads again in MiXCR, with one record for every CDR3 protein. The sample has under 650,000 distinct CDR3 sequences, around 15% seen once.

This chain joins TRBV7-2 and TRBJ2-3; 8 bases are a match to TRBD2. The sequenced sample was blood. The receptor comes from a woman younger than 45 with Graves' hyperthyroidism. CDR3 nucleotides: TGTGCCAGCAGCTTTAGCGGGACCCTCCCCACAGATACGCAGTATTTT. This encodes CASSFSGTLPTDTQYF. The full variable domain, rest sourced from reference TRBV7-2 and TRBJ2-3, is GAGVSQSPSNKVTEKGKDVELRCDPISGHTALYWYRQSLGQGLEFLIYFQGNSAPDKSGLPSDRFSAERTGGSVSTLTIQRTQQEDSAVYLCASSFSGTLPTDTQYFGPGTRLTVL.